Listed below are T cell receptor beta chains from one sample, sequenced in a study of blood T cell repertoires in COVID-19. Libraries were prepared by immunoSEQ multiplex PCR; TCRdb keeps only in-frame clonotypes and omits some of them. This table holds roughly 150,000 clones, about four fifths found once. Sequenced: peripheral blood. Receptors were obtained from a woman older than 75 with acute or convalescent COVID-19. Both conserved end residues are part of each CDR3. The order of the fields is V gene, J gene, D gene, clone size, CDR3 protein, CDR3 DNA. The D gene is left open where the match is weak. Not every row has a clone size; where given, it reads once, few, many or a size class.

TRBV5-1	TRBJ2-7	.	.	CASSLVAEGDEQYF	TGCGCCAGCAGCTTGGTCGCCGAAGGGGACGAGCAGTACTTC
TRBV3-1/TRBV3-2	TRBJ2-7	TRBD1	few	CASSQRQGTYEQYF	TGTGCCAGCAGCCAGCGACAGGGGACCTACGAGCAGTACTTC
TRBV30	TRBJ1-1	.	.	CAWSVGGSTEAFF	TGTGCCTGGAGTGTGGGGGGGAGCACTGAAGCTTTCTTT
TRBV5-1	TRBJ1-1	.	.	CASSPGNANTEAFF	TGCGCCAGCAGCCCAGGCAATGCGAACACTGAAGCTTTCTTT
TRBV2	TRBJ2-6	.	.	CASRPWAPGANVLTF	TGTGCCAGCAGGCCTTGGGCCCCTGGGGCCAACGTCCTGACTTTC
TRBV7-2	TRBJ2-5	TRBD1	.	CASSFRDSRKTQYF	TGTGCCAGCAGCTTTAGGGACAGTCGGAAGACCCAGTACTTC
TRBV10-3	TRBJ2-7	.	.	CAIRGEGVGYEQYF	TGTGCCATCAGGGGCGAGGGGGTTGGCTACGAGCAGTACTTC
TRBV27	TRBJ2-1	TRBD1	.	CASSRGPDNEQFF	TGTGCCAGCAGTAGGGGGCCCGACAATGAGCAGTTCTTC
TRBV19	TRBJ2-2	.	.	CASSLQGLAAGELFF	TGTGCCAGTAGTTTACAGGGGTTAGCGGCCGGGGAGCTGTTTTTT
TRBV18	TRBJ1-3	.	.	CASSPTTSSGNTIYF	TGTGCCAGCTCACCAACCACGAGCTCTGGAAACACCATATATTTT
TRBV30	TRBJ1-2	.	.	CAWRVHGITVHGYTF	TGTGCCTGGAGAGTCCACGGGATCACAGTTCATGGCTACACCTTC
TRBV5-8	TRBJ1-1	.	.	CASSLASRSAEAFF	TGTGCCAGCAGCTTGGCTAGCCGGTCGGCTGAAGCTTTCTTT
TRBV2	TRBJ2-7	.	.	CASRAGISSYEQYF	TGTGCCAGCAGGGCGGGGATCTCCTCCTACGAGCAGTACTTC
TRBV6-2/TRBV6-3	TRBJ1-2	.	once	CASSYSTREDGYTF	TGTGCCAGCAGTTACTCGACCAGGGAGGATGGCTACACCTTC
TRBV19	TRBJ1-5	TRBD1	.	CASSIGGQGSQPQHF	TGTGCCAGTAGTATTGGTGGACAGGGGAGTCAGCCCCAGCATTTT
TRBV15	TRBJ2-1	TRBD1	.	CATSRGGTGSGEQFF	TGTGCCACCAGCAGAGGAGGGACAGGGAGTGGTGAGCAGTTCTTC
TRBV7-9	TRBJ1-1	TRBD1	.	CASSLYQGETEAFF	TGTGCCAGCAGCTTATATCAGGGGGAGACTGAAGCTTTCTTT
TRBV5-1	TRBJ2-3	TRBD2	.	CASSWTGTTRTDTQYF	TGCGCCAGCAGCTGGACCGGGACTACTCGCACAGATACGCAGTATTTT
TRBV30	TRBJ2-5	.	.	CAWSVGGDSETQYF	TGTGCCTGGAGTGTAGGGGGGGACTCAGAGACCCAGTACTTC
TRBV2	TRBJ1-2	.	.	CASRGLGRNYGYTF	TGTGCCAGCAGGGGACTGGGACGGAACTATGGCTACACCTTC
TRBV5-1	TRBJ1-4	.	.	CASSLAGRGITNEKLFF	TGCGCCAGCAGCTTGGCCGGCAGGGGAATAACTAATGAAAAACTGTTTTTT
TRBV5-1	TRBJ2-1	.	.	CASSFNGGSYNEQFF	TGCGCCAGCAGCTTTAACGGGGGTTCCTACAATGAGCAGTTCTTC
TRBV6-1	TRBJ2-3	.	once	CASTTGNTQYF	TGTGCCAGCACTACGGGGAATACGCAGTATTTT
TRBV3-1/TRBV3-2	TRBJ1-6	.	.	CASSQDLGVPNSPLHF	TGTGCCAGCAGCCAAGATCTCGGAGTCCCCAATTCACCCCTCCACTTT
TRBV11-3	TRBJ2-7	TRBD2	.	CASSRGGNSYEQYF	TGTGCCAGCAGCCGGGGAGGGAACTCCTACGAGCAGTACTTC
TRBV19	TRBJ2-6	TRBD1	.	CASSIQGTGSPGANVLTF	TGTGCCAGTAGTATACAAGGGACAGGGAGTCCCGGGGCCAACGTCCTGACTTTC
TRBV3-1/TRBV3-2	TRBJ1-2	.	.	CASSQDVVGGYTF	TGTGCCAGCAGCCAAGATGTGGTCGGTGGCTACACCTTC
TRBV29-1	TRBJ1-4	.	.	CSVATVDTRFEKLFF	TGCAGCGTGGCAACGGTGGACACCCGCTTTGAAAAACTGTTTTTT
TRBV19	TRBJ1-5	TRBD1	.	CASSSTGTVGNQPQHF	TGTGCCAGTAGTTCGACAGGGACGGTCGGCAATCAGCCCCAGCATTTT
TRBV7-2	TRBJ2-3	.	.	CASSFTPQDSTQYF	TGTGCCAGCAGCTTCACGCCTCAGGACTCTACGCAGTATTTT
TRBV7-2	TRBJ2-1	.	.	CASSRDFYNEQFF	TGTGCCAGCAGCCGGGACTTCTACAATGAGCAGTTCTTC
TRBV5-8	TRBJ2-3	TRBD1	.	CASSLGQGAFSTDTQYF	TGTGCCAGCAGCTTGGGACAGGGGGCTTTCTCCACAGATACGCAGTATTTT
TRBV11-2	TRBJ1-2	.	.	CASSFPTGNYGYTF	TGTGCCAGCAGCTTTCCGACAGGAAACTATGGCTACACCTTC
TRBV12-3/TRBV12-4	TRBJ2-5	.	once	CASSLAGRETQYF	TGTGCCAGCAGTTTGGCAGGGCGAGAGACCCAGTACTTC
TRBV30	TRBJ1-2	.	.	CAWSVGEANGYTF	TGTGCCTGGAGTGTGGGGGAGGCGAATGGCTACACCTTC
TRBV7-3	TRBJ2-3	TRBD1	.	CASSRQGTDTQYF	TGTGCCAGCAGCAGACAGGGAACGGATACGCAGTATTTT
TRBV4-1	TRBJ2-7	TRBD1	.	CASSQVTGAPYEQYF	TGCGCCAGCAGCCAAGTGACAGGGGCGCCCTACGAGCAGTACTTC
TRBV7-2	TRBJ1-5	TRBD1	.	CASRSGQGANQPQHF	TGTGCCAGCAGATCAGGACAGGGGGCGAATCAGCCCCAGCATTTT
TRBV25-1	TRBJ2-7	.	.	CASSGQQGPRYEQYF	TGTGCCAGCAGTGGACAACAGGGTCCCCGGTACGAGCAGTACTTC
TRBV4-3	TRBJ2-2	TRBD1	.	CASSQDWTGGTGELFF	TGCGCCAGCAGCCAAGACTGGACAGGGGGCACCGGGGAGCTGTTTTTT
TRBV3-1/TRBV3-2	TRBJ1-1	.	.	CASSQDMNTEAFF	TGTGCCAGCAGCCAAGATATGAACACTGAAGCTTTCTTT
TRBV18	TRBJ1-5	TRBD1	.	CASSPTGMQPQHF	TGTGCCAGCTCACCGACAGGGATGCAGCCCCAGCATTTT
TRBV27	TRBJ2-5	.	.	CASSSSLSPQTQYF	TGTGCCAGCAGTTCGTCCTTGAGTCCACAGACCCAGTACTTC
TRBV6-2/TRBV6-3	TRBJ1-1	.	few	CASSWQTEAFF	TGTGCCAGCAGTTGGCAGACAGAAGCTTTCTTT
TRBV10-3	TRBJ1-2	.	.	CATASSPGLGNYGYTF	TGTGCCACCGCGTCATCCCCCGGACTGGGAAACTATGGCTACACCTTC
TRBV18	TRBJ1-3	TRBD1	.	CASSPPIRRGQGLSGNTIYF	TGTGCCAGCTCACCACCGATCCGTCGGGGACAGGGATTATCTGGAAACACCATATATTTT
TRBV18	TRBJ1-4	TRBD1	.	CASSPIRAGQGSARNEKLFF	TGTGCCAGCTCACCGATTCGCGCTGGACAGGGGTCCGCGCGGAATGAAAAACTGTTTTTT
TRBV7-9	TRBJ2-2	TRBD1	.	CASSYWDRTGRNTGELFF	TGTGCCAGCAGCTACTGGGACCGGACAGGGAGGAACACCGGGGAGCTGTTTTTT
TRBV7-2	TRBJ2-3	.	.	CASSLALTGATQYF	TGTGCCAGCAGCTTAGCGCTAACGGGTGCTACGCAGTATTTT
TRBV10-3	TRBJ2-5	.	.	CAISQGTSTETQYF	TGTGCCATCAGTCAGGGCACGTCTACAGAGACCCAGTACTTC
TRBV7-2	TRBJ1-4	.	many	CASSLNSLGEKLFF	TGTGCCAGCAGTCTAAACAGCCTCGGTGAAAAACTGTTTTTT
TRBV9	TRBJ1-6	TRBD1	.	CASSPRQGRSPLHF	TGTGCCAGCAGCCCTCGACAGGGGCGCTCACCCCTCCACTTT
TRBV12-5	TRBJ1-1	TRBD1	few	CASGNRQGGTEAFF	TGTGCTAGTGGAAACAGACAGGGTGGCACTGAAGCTTTCTTT